This T cell receptor (beta chain) was retrieved from a study of T-cell reconstitution after alpha-beta-depleted transplantation in children. Study results and caveats: Approximately two months post-transplant, alpha-beta T cells reportedly originated from several hundred expanded graft clones.

Unique molecular identifiers were incorporated into the prepared TCRbeta library. TCRdb reprocessed the PCR reads with MiXCR, giving one entry per CDR3 protein. The sample shows some 460,000 distinct CDR3 sequences, around 15% of them seen only once. Of note for this clonotype: Antigen: not known.

V gave up 2 bases and J gave up 0 bases, with 5 bases separating them. CDR3 length: 14 amino acids. Germline CDR1 is KGHDR and CDR2 is SFDVKD. This receptor was identified in a boy less than two years old who had a stem cell transplant for Wiskott-Aldrich syndrome, so the T cells may come from the graft donor. The chain employs TRBV24-1 and TRBJ2-3; D may be TRBD1 (5 bases). The sequencing here drew on PBMCs, mostly from graft donor cells, taken 360 days after TCRalphabeta/CD19-depleted stem cell transplant. The CDR3 DNA is TGTGCCACCAGTGATTACAGGAGCACAGATACGCAGTATTTT. Translation: CATSDYRSTDTQYF.